The 30 T cell receptor beta chains below come from one sample, sequenced in a study of T cells in Graves' hyperthyroidism and ophthalmopathy. RNA transcripts were the template for amplifying TCR beta CDR3 regions. A first-round RT-PCR of the TCR CDR3 used the HTBI primer set. TCRdb fed the multiplex PCR reads into MiXCR, producing one record per CDR3 protein. The table records around 35,000 distinct CDR3 sequences, roughly half of them present only once. The specimen sequenced was blood. The source of these receptors is a woman in her thirties or forties with Graves' ophthalmopathy.

The chain is built from TRBV5-4 and TRBJ2-3, with 7 bases lining up with TRBD2. This CDR3 contains 15 residues. CDR1 is SGHNT and CDR2 is YYREEE in the germline V gene (reference sequence). The ends lost 0 bases at V and 4 bases at J; junction bases unmatched: 5. The CDR3 spells CASSLAGAGADTQYF. For the CDR3, the DNA is TGTGCCAGCAGCTTGGCCGGGGCGGGAGCAGATACGCAGTATTTT.

The chain has TRBV5-5 and TRBJ2-5; the match to TRBD2 covers 7 bases. The CDR3 has 12 amino acids. Germline assignment: CDR1 SGHKS and CDR2 YYEKEE (reference sequence). V lost 4 bases, J lost 5 bases, and 2 bases stayed unmatched. In nucleotides, the CDR3 is TGTGCCAGCAGCGGGGGGGAGGAGACCCAGTACTTC. It encodes CASSGGEETQYF.

This clonotype was recorded many times. J is TRBJ2-6 and V is TRBV7-9; D uncertain. The V and J ends lost 11 bases and 1 base respectively, with 15 bases between them. CDR1 SEHNR and CDR2 FQNEAQ come from the germline V gene (reference sequence). The CDR3 has 15 residues. The CDR3 loop reads CALSSWRSGANVLTF. DNA of the CDR3: TGTGCCCTCAGCTCTTGGCGATCTGGGGCCAACGTCCTGACTTTC. The complete variable domain, with remaining parts taken from reference TRBV7-9 and TRBJ2-6, reads DTGVSQNPRHKITKRGQNVTFRCDPISEHNRLYWYRQTLGQGPEFLTYFQNEAQLEKSRLLSDRFSAERPKGSFSTLEIQRTEQGDSAMYLCALSSWRSGANVLTFGAGSRLTVL.

This sequence joins TRBV12-3 or TRBV12-4 and TRBJ1-1, with TRBD1 matching over 8 bases. The CDR3 has 15 amino acids. The ends lost 1 base at V and 5 bases at J; junction bases unmatched: 6. The CDR3 bases are TGTGCCAGCAGTTTAGTCGCAGGGGGCCCGACTGAAGCTTTCTTT. Translation gives CASSLVAGGPTEAFF.

This clonotype was counted ten times or more. J is TRBJ2-5 and V is TRBV5-4; D is tentatively TRBD1 or TRBD2 (6 bases each). CDR3 size: 16 residues. V was shortened by 0 bases and J by 6 bases, with 18 bases between the two germline ends. The germline CDR1 and CDR2 sequences are SGHNT and YYREEE (reference sequence). The CDR3 DNA is TGTGCCAGCAGCTTGGCAAGGGGGGCGGGCTCTCAGACCCAGTACTTC. Translation gives CASSLARGAGSQTQYF.

This clonotype was recorded many times. The chain has TRBV19 and TRBJ2-5; D is ambiguous. V gave up 0 bases and J gave up 1 base, with 9 bases separating them. From germline, CDR1 is LNHDA and CDR2 SQIVND (reference sequence). CDR3 size: 15 residues. The CDR3 sequence is CASSIEGRAQETQYF. CDR3 bases: TGTGCCAGTAGTATAGAAGGAAGGGCCCAAGAGACCCAGTACTTC.

This rearrangement joins TRBV20-1 to TRBJ2-3, with 15 bases lining up with TRBD2. This CDR3 is built from 15 residues. Per germline, CDR1 DFQATT and CDR2 SNEGSKA (reference sequence). J lost 5 bases, V lost 7 bases, and 7 bases had no gene match. CDR3 sequence: CSDSGLAGGGDTQYF. DNA of the CDR3: TGCAGTGACTCGGGACTAGCGGGAGGAGGAGATACGCAGTATTTT.

This clonotype was detected once. The J gene is TRBJ1-5, the V gene TRBV2, with D unresolved. Looked up from germline, CDR1 is SNHLY and CDR2 is FYNNEI. The CDR3 totals 13 residues. V lost 8 bases to trimming and J lost 4 bases, with 12 bases between them. The DNA of the CDR3 is TGTGCCAGCCGACTAGCGGGAAATCAGCCCCAGCATTTT. Translation: CASRLAGNQPQHF.

The chain recombines TRBV7-6 with TRBJ2-5; D is ambiguous. The length of the CDR3 is 11 residues. Looked up from germline, CDR1 is SGHVS and CDR2 is FNYEAQ. Here the CDR3 reads CATELTETQYF. CDR3 nucleotide sequence: TGTGCTACGGAGCTTACGGAGACCCAGTACTTC.

This clonotype was seen ten or more times. The chain couples TRBV28 to TRBJ2-1; D is unclear. The germline V gene has CDR1 MDHEN and CDR2 SYDVKM. The CDR3 consists of 13 residues. Trimming removed 6 bases at V and 10 bases at J, with 16 bases between. Written as DNA, the CDR3 is TGTGCCAGCAGCTCACCAGCAGCGAGCGAGCAGTTCTTC. Its translation is CASSSPAASEQFF.

This clonotype was found once. The J gene is TRBJ2-7, the V gene TRBV7-2; 9 nucleotides agree with TRBD1. V trimming: 3 bases; J trimming: 1 base; junction bases outside the gene matches: 13. Looked up from germline, CDR1 is SGHTA and CDR2 is FQGNSA. CDR3 size: 18 residues. This CDR3 reads CASSFSGYTGTGSYEQYF. CDR3 in DNA: TGTGCCAGCAGCTTTTCAGGGTATACCGGGACAGGGTCCTACGAGCAGTACTTC.

A word on this clonotype: Since the CDR3 does not end with the conserved phenylalanine or tryptophan, this likely comes from a read error. The chain uses TRBV10-3 and TRBJ1-2, with D uncertain. Germline lookup yields CDR1 ENHRY and CDR2 SYGVKD. The V gene lost 3 bases and the J gene lost 4 bases, with 9 bases spanning the gap. The CDR3 extends over 13 amino acids. The CDR3 is CAISDGRSYGYTL. The CDR3, as DNA: TGTGCCATCAGTGACGGAAGGAGCTATGGCTACACCCTC.

This clonotype appeared many times. This could be a read error, since a much larger clone is one nucleotide away. The V call is TRBV7-2, the J call TRBJ1-2; unclear D gene. Germline assignment: CDR1 SGHTA and CDR2 FQGNSA. The V end lost 4 bases, the J end lost 6 bases, and 18 bases lay between the germline ends. The CDR3 spans 15 residues. The DNA of the CDR3 is TGTGCCAGCAGCTCCTCGTGGGTGAGTGTGGATGGCTACACCTTC. Its translation: CASSSSWVSVDGYTF.

This clonotype was observed many times. The chain joins TRBV7-9 to TRBJ1-5, with D perhaps matching TRBD1 (6 bases). Looked up from germline, CDR1 is SEHNR and CDR2 is FQNEAQ (reference sequence). The CDR3 loop spans 16 amino acids. Between the trimmed V and J ends, which lost 5 bases and 1 base, there was a span of 15 bases. CDR3 loop: CASSLEQGRSNQPQHF. The CDR3 DNA reads TGTGCCAGCAGCCTAGAACAGGGCCGAAGCAATCAGCCCCAGCATTTT.

At least ten counts were recorded for this clonotype. The chain has TRBV7-7 and TRBJ2-2; 11 nucleotides match TRBD1. Unmatched junction bases numbered 6, after V lost 6 bases and J lost 6 bases. This CDR3 is built from 15 residues. Germline V gene data show CDR1 as SSHAT and CDR2 as FNYEAQ (reference sequence). CDR3 amino acids: CASRKGTGGPGELFF. DNA of the CDR3: TGTGCCAGCAGAAAAGGGACAGGGGGGCCCGGGGAGCTGTTTTTT.

This clonotype was seen many times. This chain links TRBV6-5 with TRBJ1-4; no definite D call. Germline V lookup: CDR1 MNHEY, CDR2 SVGAGI. The CDR3 runs to 14 residues. The ends were cut back, 4 bases at V and 0 bases at J, with 6 bases in the middle. The CDR3 DNA sequence: TGTGCCAGCAGTTGGCAGGCAACTAATGAAAAACTGTTTTTT. This translates into CASSWQATNEKLFF.

By proportion, this clonotype is medium-sized. V usage is TRBV29-1 and J usage is TRBJ1-6; D is unresolved. CDR1 and CDR2 (germline): SQVTM, ANQGSEA. V was trimmed by 4 bases and J by 7 bases, leaving 8 bases between them. The CDR3 length is 12 residues. The CDR3 reads CSVGIGNSPLHF. CDR3 coding DNA: TGCAGCGTTGGCATTGGGAATTCACCCCTCCACTTT.

This clonotype was detected many times. J is TRBJ2-7 and V is TRBV11-2, with D tentatively TRBD1 (5 bases). The germline V gene has CDR1 SGHAT and CDR2 FQNNGV. This CDR3 has 15 amino acids. V dropped 5 bases and J dropped 5 bases, with 19 bases sitting between them. Here the CDR3 reads CASSPRQGLSHEQYF. CDR3 nucleotides: TGTGCCAGCAGCCCCCGGCAGGGTCTTTCCCACGAGCAGTACTTC.

V is TRBV5-8 and J is TRBJ2-7, with 7 bases matching TRBD2. The CDR3 has 13 residues. With V trimmed by 7 bases and J by 7 bases, 11 bases remained unmatched. Germline CDR1 SGHTS, CDR2 YDEGEE. CDR3 amino acids: CASGRGEVREQYF. The CDR3 DNA reads as TGTGCCAGCGGACGGGGGGAGGTAAGGGAGCAGTACTTC.

V usage is TRBV28 and J usage is TRBJ1-1; weak D call: TRBD1 (5 bases). V lost 2 bases and J lost 1, with 11 bases in between. Per germline, CDR1 MDHEN and CDR2 SYDVKM. The CDR3 consists of 15 residues. The CDR3 loop is CASSLPAGGNTEAFF. The CDR3 nucleotides are TGTGCCAGCAGTTTACCAGCGGGGGGGAACACTGAAGCTTTCTTT. Full variable domain (remainder filled in from reference TRBV28 and TRBJ1-1): DVKVTQSSRYLVKRTGEKVFLECVQDMDHENMFWYRQDPGLGLRLIYFSYDVKMKEKGDIPEGYSVSREKKERFSLILESASTNQTSMYLCASSLPAGGNTEAFFGQGTRLTVV.

This clonotype was seen many times. The genes are TRBV5-6 and TRBJ2-7; weak D call: TRBD1 (5 bases). Germline CDR1 and CDR2: SGHDT and YYEEEE. The CDR3 covers 12 residues. V was pared by 2 bases and J by 4 bases, with 7 bases between. In nucleotides, the CDR3 is TGTGCCAGCAGCTTAGGGGTTTACGAGCAGTACTTC. Its protein is CASSLGVYEQYF. Full variable domain (rest looked up from reference TRBV5-6 and TRBJ2-7): DAGVTQSPTHLIKTRGQQVTLRCSPKSGHDTVSWYQQALGQGPQFIFQYYEEEERQRGNFPDRFSGHQFPNYSSELNVNALLLGDSALYLCASSLGVYEQYFGPGTRLTVT.

As to this clonotype: A much larger clone differs by one base, so this may be a read error. The chain couples TRBV4-1 to TRBJ1-1, with a weak D call TRBD1 (6 bases). Trimming pared 1 base from V and 10 bases from J, leaving 16 bases between. From germline, CDR1 is MGHRA and CDR2 YSYEKL. This CDR3 region has 14 residues. The CDR3 nucleotides read TGCGCCAGCAGCCAAGGGAAGGGGGGGCTTGGAGCTTTCTTT. It translates to CASSQGKGGLGAFF.

The J gene is TRBJ2-1, the V gene TRBV6-6; 8 nucleotides line up with TRBD2. V gave up 5 bases and J gave up 3 bases; unmatched junction bases: 9. Germline V gives CDR1 MNHNY, CDR2 SVGAGI (reference sequence). The CDR3 loop spans 16 amino acids. As DNA, the CDR3 is TGTGCCAGCAGTCCCACCCAGCGGGAGTTCTACAATGAGCAGTTCTTC. This translates into CASSPTQREFYNEQFF.

By proportion, this clonotype is medium-sized. The chain is built from TRBV15 and TRBJ1-4; maybe TRBD1 (6 bases). Trimming left V 1 base short and J 3 bases short, with 9 bases between. The length of the CDR3 is 15 residues. CDR1 is LNHNV, CDR2 YYDKDF, per germline (reference sequence). Here the CDR3 DNA reads TGTGCCACCAGCAGAGGAGGGGGAGCTAATGAAAAACTGTTTTTT. Its protein is CATSRGGGANEKLFF.

This clonotype appeared many times. The rearrangement joins TRBV2 to TRBJ1-2; TRBD1 agrees at 8 bases. This CDR3 contains 12 residues. The germline V gene encodes CDR1 SNHLY and CDR2 FYNNEI. V lost 7 bases, J lost 8 bases, and 6 bases stayed unmatched. For the CDR3, the DNA is TGTGCCAGCATGACAGGGGACTCCGGCTACACCTTC. Its translation is CASMTGDSGYTF.

As to this clonotype: The junction differs from germline at one of its ends, possibly a read error. The rearrangement uses TRBV2 and TRBJ2-7; 8 bases line up with TRBD1. This CDR3 has 11 amino acids. The germline CDR1 and CDR2 sequences are SNHLY and FYNNEI. Written as DNA, the CDR3 is TGTGCCAGCAGTTTCGGACAGGGTTTAGACTTC. This encodes CASSFGQGLDF.

The chain uses TRBV7-2 and TRBJ2-3; 14 bases are a match to TRBD2. Germline V CDR1 and CDR2: SGHTA, FQGNSA. V shed 8 bases and J 5 bases; nucleotides not matched to a gene: 6. CDR3 length equals 15 residues. In DNA, the CDR3 is TGTGCCAGCTCCGGACTAGCGGGGGGCAAAGATACGCAGTATTTT. Translating gives CASSGLAGGKDTQYF.

The J gene is TRBJ1-4, the V gene TRBV19, with D unclear. The CDR3 length is 14 residues. CDR1 and CDR2 (germline): LNHDA, SQIVND (reference sequence). Trimming removed 3 bases from V and 4 bases from J, with 9 bases in between. CDR3 nucleotides: TGTGCCAGTAGTATTGGGAGGGATAATGAAAAACTGTTTTTT. Translating it yields CASSIGRDNEKLFF.

The chain combines TRBV12-5 with TRBJ2-4; 8 bases match TRBD1. The CDR3 is made up of 16 amino acids. The ends lost 1 base at V and 2 bases at J; junction bases unmatched: 4. Germline V lookup: CDR1 LGHNT, CDR2 FRNRAP. The CDR3: CASGLARTGTKNIQYF. The CDR3 DNA is TGTGCTAGTGGTTTGGCCCGGACAGGGACCAAAAACATTCAGTACTTC.

The table lists this clonotype with a count of one. The V call is TRBV7-9, the J call TRBJ1-2; D might be TRBD1 (5 bases). Between the trimmed V and J ends, which lost 2 bases and 8 bases, there was a span of 24 bases. The CDR3 has 17 residues. CDR1 SEHNR and CDR2 FQNEAQ come from the germline V gene (reference sequence). This CDR3 reads CASSLKGLTLDHRGYTF. The CDR3 nucleotides read TGTGCCAGCAGCTTAAAGGGGTTGACACTAGACCACCGCGGCTACACCTTC.